The 27 T cell receptor beta chains below all came from one sample that was sequenced in a study of PD-L1 blockade in urothelial cancer (TCRdb year 2017). Library preparation employed the immunoSEQ multiplex PCR assay. Not all clones reach the TCRdb copy of this immuneACCESS table, which keeps in-frame sequences only. Checked studies attribute under half of the gap to unresolved V genes and leave the rest unexplained. The sample contains 70,000 or so clones, under 90% of them found a single time. Around 4.7% of the sample lies in the top ten. The specimen was PBMCs, collected around atezolizumab (anti-PD-L1) treatment. These receptors all come from a man in his 70s with urothelial cancer.

The rearrangement links TRBV21-1 to TRBJ1-5. TRBV21-1 is a pseudogene segment. CDR3 length: 16 amino acids. The CDR3 protein is CASSEDGGRGGQPQHF. CDR3 coding DNA: TGTGCCAGCAGCGAAGACGGGGGGCGGGGAGGGCAGCCCCAGCATTTT.

This CDR3 reads CASTPGASSGTDTQYF. As DNA, the CDR3 is TGCGCCAGCACTCCGGGCGCTAGCTCGGGCACAGATACGCAGTATTTT. V gene TRBV10-1 combines with J gene TRBJ2-3; possibly TRBD2 for D (5 bases). The germline V gene has CDR1 WNHNN and CDR2 SYGVQD (reference sequence). V gave up 7 bases and J gave up 1 base, with 18 bases separating them. There are 16 residues in the CDR3.

The chain combines TRBV5-5 with TRBJ1-2; 9 bases map to TRBD1. Germline loops: CDR1 SGHKS, CDR2 YYEKEE (reference sequence). There are 16 residues in the CDR3. V was clipped by 1 base and J by 4 bases; unmatched bases: 8. CDR3 residues: CASSLHTGGSVYGYTF. As DNA, the CDR3 is TGTGCCAGCAGCTTGCATACAGGGGGCTCAGTCTATGGCTACACCTTC.

This chain uses TRBV28 with TRBJ1-2; TRBD1 might be the D (6 bases). Trimming removed 6 bases at V and 4 bases at J, with 15 bases between. The germline V gene encodes CDR1 MDHEN and CDR2 SYDVKM. This CDR3 comprises 14 residues. CDR3 loop: CASSRNRVGYGYTF. CDR3 DNA sequence: TGTGCCAGCAGCCGAAACAGGGTAGGCTATGGCTACACCTTC.

The chain is built from TRBV2 and TRBJ2-7; 10 bases map to TRBD1. The ends lost 7 bases at V and 5 bases at J; junction bases unmatched: 8. Germline V gives CDR1 SNHLY, CDR2 FYNNEI. CDR3 length equals 14 residues. The CDR3 here is CASTLGQGRHEQYF. CDR3 coding DNA: TGTGCCAGCACTCTGGGACAGGGGCGTCACGAGCAGTACTTC.

V is TRBV5-6 and J is TRBJ1-4, with D possibly TRBD1 on 6 matching bases. From germline, CDR1 is SGHDT and CDR2 YYEEEE. There are 14 residues in the CDR3. The V gene lost 0 bases and the J gene lost 8 bases, with 11 bases spanning the gap. CDR3 in amino acids: CASSLAGVGEKLFF. The CDR3, as DNA: TGTGCCAGCAGCTTGGCAGGGGTTGGAGAAAAACTGTTTTTT.

The sample holds a few counts of this clone. V gene TRBV27 combines with J gene TRBJ1-2; D call uncertain. CDR3 size: 12 residues. Trimming removed 6 bases from V and 2 bases from J, with 7 bases in between. Germline-derived CDR1 and CDR2 are MNHEY and SMNVEV (reference sequence). This CDR3 reads CASSSSNYGYTF. In DNA form, the CDR3 reads TGTGCCAGCAGCTCCTCCAACTATGGCTACACCTTC.

The rearrangement joins TRBV7-9 to TRBJ2-1, with D hard to call. CDR1 is SEHNR and CDR2 is FQNEAQ in the germline V gene (reference sequence). The V gene lost 1 base and the J gene lost 5 bases, with 6 bases spanning the gap. This CDR3 has 13 residues. The CDR3 region is CASSLGEDNEQFF. In DNA form, the CDR3 reads TGTGCCAGCAGCTTAGGCGAAGACAATGAGCAGTTCTTC.

This clone has just one count. Other DNA sequences in this specimen translate into the identical CDR3. The chain carries TRBV6-1 and TRBJ1-3, with D possibly matching TRBD1 (5 bases). The germline V and J ends were trimmed by 7 bases and 4 bases, with 14 bases remaining between them. Looked up from germline, CDR1 is MNHNS and CDR2 is SASEGT. This CDR3 spans 14 amino acids. This CDR3 is CASKDGGRGNTIYF. The CDR3 coding sequence is TGTGCCAGCAAAGACGGGGGAAGGGGAAACACCATATATTTT.

The chain is built from TRBV7-7 and TRBJ2-3; D possibly corresponds to TRBD1 (5 bases). The CDR3 is 15 amino acids. V was shortened by 3 bases and J by 2 bases, with 12 bases between the two germline ends. The germline V gene encodes CDR1 SSHAT and CDR2 FNYEAQ (reference sequence). This CDR3 is CASSLTAGNTDTQYF. The CDR3 DNA reads as TGTGCCAGCAGCTTGACCGCAGGGAACACAGATACGCAGTATTTT.

The chain links TRBV9 to TRBJ2-2; TRBD1 is a possible D gene (6 bases). CDR3 length: 15 amino acids. V was cut by 0 bases and J by 6 bases, with 12 bases left in between. Per the germline V gene, CDR1 is SGDLS and CDR2 is YYNGEE. The CDR3 region is CASSVAGANPGELFF. The CDR3 DNA sequence: TGTGCCAGCAGCGTAGCAGGGGCGAATCCCGGGGAGCTGTTTTTT.

The gene calls are TRBV6-5 and TRBJ2-7; 7 nucleotides match TRBD1. Germline loops: CDR1 MNHEY, CDR2 SVGAGI. J was trimmed by 6 bases and V by 6 bases; bases with no gene match: 11. This CDR3 has 14 amino acids. CDR3 protein: CASSRRQGRSEQYF. CDR3 bases: TGTGCCAGCAGCCGTCGACAGGGACGGTCCGAGCAGTACTTC.

The chain carries TRBV27 and TRBJ2-7; 7 positions agree with TRBD2. Germline CDR1 and CDR2: MNHEY and SMNVEV (reference sequence). V shed 5 bases and J 2 bases; nucleotides not matched to a gene: 6. The CDR3 spans 14 residues. The CDR3: CASSLGLGAYEQYF. CDR3 in DNA: TGTGCCAGCAGTCTAGGACTAGGGGCCTACGAGCAGTACTTC.

V gene TRBV4-1 combines with J gene TRBJ1-4, with D possibly matching TRBD1 (6 bases). Germline assignment: CDR1 MGHRA and CDR2 YSYEKL. The CDR3 is 15 amino acids. Between the trimmed V and J ends, which lost 0 bases and 7 bases, there was a span of 12 bases. The CDR3 nucleotides are TGCGCCAGCAGCCAAGAGGGGGGGGCGGGTGAAAAACTGTTTTTT. Translation: CASSQEGGAGEKLFF.

V usage is TRBV11-2 and J usage is TRBJ2-5, with D tentatively TRBD2 (5 bases). This CDR3 comprises 15 residues. Germline V gives CDR1 SGHAT, CDR2 FQNNGV. Trimming took 6 bases from V and 0 from J, leaving 14 bases between them. The CDR3 region has the DNA TGTGCCAGCAGTTTCCGGGGTGAGCACCAAGAGACCCAGTACTTC. Its protein product is CASSFRGEHQETQYF. Complete variable domain (other parts from reference TRBV11-2 and TRBJ2-5): EAGVAQSPRYKIIEKRQSVAFWCNPISGHATLYWYQQILGQGPKLLIQFQNNGVVDDSQLPKDRFSAERLKGVDSTLKIQPAKLEDSAVYLCASSFRGEHQETQYFGPGTRLLVL.

V gene TRBV11-2 combines with J gene TRBJ2-1; a weak D match, TRBD2 (7 bases). The germline V gene encodes CDR1 SGHAT and CDR2 FQNNGV. The CDR3 totals 16 residues. Trimming shortened V by 4 bases and J by 4 bases, and 17 bases separated the two germline ends. CDR3 sequence (DNA): TGTGCCAGCAGCTCCCAGGGAGCGGGACATTACAATGAGCAGTTCTTC. This encodes CASSSQGAGHYNEQFF.

The genes are TRBV5-6 and TRBJ1-1; D is unresolved. CDR1 and CDR2 (germline): SGHDT, YYEEEE. CDR3 length: 13 amino acids. Trimming removed 4 bases at V and 2 bases at J, with 9 bases between. The CDR3 spells CASSLGVNTEAFF. In nucleotides, the CDR3 is TGTGCCAGCAGCCTAGGAGTTAACACTGAAGCTTTCTTT.

The V and J genes are TRBV7-3 and TRBJ2-7; possible D gene TRBD1, 6 bases. V was pared by 5 bases and J by 4 bases, with 12 bases between. Per germline, CDR1 SGHTA and CDR2 FQGTGA. The CDR3 is 13 residues long. CDR3 DNA: TGTGCCAGCAGCCCGGAACAGGGTTACGAGCAGTACTTC. It codes for CASSPEQGYEQYF.

This clone was picked up a small number of times. V gene TRBV19 combines with J gene TRBJ1-2; no clear D gene. The ends were cut back, 4 bases at V and 8 bases at J, with 11 bases in the middle. The germline V gene encodes CDR1 LNHDA and CDR2 SQIVND (reference sequence). The CDR3 extends over 12 amino acids. The CDR3 protein is CASSTAVLGYTF. In DNA form, the CDR3 reads TGTGCCAGTAGTACCGCGGTATTGGGCTACACCTTC.

The chain joins TRBV6-5 to TRBJ2-2; 8 bases are shared with TRBD2. V gave up 1 base and J gave up 4 bases; unmatched junction bases: 2. The CDR3 covers 15 residues. CDR1 and CDR2 from the germline V gene are MNHEY and SVGAGI. The CDR3 nucleotides are TGTGCCAGCAGTTACTTCGGGGGGGCCACCGGGGAGCTGTTTTTT. Residues: CASSYFGGATGELFF.

This clone was found once. The V gene is TRBV29-1, the J gene TRBJ2-6, with 7 positions matching TRBD2. CDR3 size: 14 residues. Germline CDR1 SQVTM, CDR2 ANQGSEA. J lost 2 bases, V lost 4 bases, and 2 bases had no gene match. The CDR3 sequence is CSVAAGTGANVLTF. As DNA, the CDR3 is TGCAGCGTTGCAGCGGGGACTGGGGCCAACGTCCTGACTTTC.

This sequence joins TRBV5-6 and TRBJ1-1; D remains unclear. This CDR3 has 15 residues. Germline CDR1 is SGHDT and CDR2 is YYEEEE. Trimming took 2 bases from V and 0 from J, leaving 11 bases between them. The CDR3 is CASSFGRQMNTEAFF. In DNA form, the CDR3 reads TGTGCCAGCAGCTTCGGGAGACAAATGAACACTGAAGCTTTCTTT.

V and J are TRBV15 and TRBJ2-3, with no clear D. V lost 2 bases and J lost 0, with 6 bases in between. Germline V gives CDR1 LNHNV, CDR2 YYDKDF (reference sequence). This CDR3 region has 14 residues. In DNA, the CDR3 is TGTGCCACCAGCAGACAATTGAGCACAGATACGCAGTATTTT. This gives the protein CATSRQLSTDTQYF.

The rearrangement joins TRBV18 to TRBJ2-1; 7 nucleotides match TRBD2. CDR1 is KGHSH, CDR2 LQKENI, per germline. The CDR3 spans 13 residues. V lost 5 bases, J lost 6 bases, and 4 bases stayed unmatched. CDR3 sequence (DNA): TGTGCCAGCTCATCCGGACTAGGCAATGAGCAGTTCTTC. Its protein is CASSSGLGNEQFF.

V is TRBV28 and J is TRBJ1-5; D is perhaps TRBD1 (5 bases). This CDR3 region has 17 residues. CDR1 and CDR2 from the germline V gene are MDHEN and SYDVKM. The ends were cut back, 7 bases at V and 2 bases at J, with 21 bases in the middle. The CDR3 sequence is CASIPSPGRAGNQPQHF. The CDR3 DNA reads TGTGCCAGCATCCCGTCCCCTGGCAGGGCAGGCAATCAGCCCCAGCATTTT.

The CDR3 loop reads CASNPRSGSYNEQFF. The CDR3 bases are TGTGCCAGCAATCCTAGAAGTGGCTCCTACAATGAGCAGTTCTTC. The V and J genes are TRBV19 and TRBJ2-1; D not certain. The germline V gene encodes CDR1 LNHDA and CDR2 SQIVND (reference sequence). This CDR3 spans 15 amino acids. Trimming took off 9 bases at V and 0 bases at J, with 15 bases between the two ends.

For the CDR3, the DNA is TGTGCCAGCAGCGTAGGACAGGGCCTTGGCTACACCTTC. Its protein product is CASSVGQGLGYTF. This chain joins TRBV9 and TRBJ1-2, with 7 bases identical to TRBD1. The length of the CDR3 is 13 residues. J lost 7 bases, V lost 0 bases, and 3 bases had no gene match. The germline CDR1 and CDR2 sequences are SGDLS and YYNGEE. Full variable domain (remainder filled in from reference TRBV9 and TRBJ1-2): DSGVTQTPKHLITATGQRVTLRCSPRSGDLSVYWYQQSLDQGLQFLIQYYNGEERAKGNILERFSAQQFPDLHSELNLSSLELGDSALYFCASSVGQGLGYTFGSGTRLTVV.